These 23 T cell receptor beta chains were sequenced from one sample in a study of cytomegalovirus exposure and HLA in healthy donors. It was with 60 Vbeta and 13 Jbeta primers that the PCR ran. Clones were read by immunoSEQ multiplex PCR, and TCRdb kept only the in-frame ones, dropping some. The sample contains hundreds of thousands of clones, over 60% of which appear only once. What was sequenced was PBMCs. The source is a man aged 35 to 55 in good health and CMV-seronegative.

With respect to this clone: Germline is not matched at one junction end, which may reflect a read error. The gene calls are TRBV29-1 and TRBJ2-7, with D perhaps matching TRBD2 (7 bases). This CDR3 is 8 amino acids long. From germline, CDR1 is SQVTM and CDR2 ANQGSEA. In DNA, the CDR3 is TGCAGCGTTGAGGGAGGGACATTC. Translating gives CSVEGGTF.

DNA for the CDR3: TGTGCCAGCAGTTTATTTCCAAACTCTGGGGCCAACGTCCTGACTTTC. It codes for CASSLFPNSGANVLTF. The chain employs TRBV27 and TRBJ2-6; no clear D gene. The CDR3 is made up of 16 amino acids. Germline V gene lookup returns CDR1 MNHEY and CDR2 SMNVEV (reference sequence). V was trimmed by 1 base and J by 0 bases, leaving 7 bases between them.

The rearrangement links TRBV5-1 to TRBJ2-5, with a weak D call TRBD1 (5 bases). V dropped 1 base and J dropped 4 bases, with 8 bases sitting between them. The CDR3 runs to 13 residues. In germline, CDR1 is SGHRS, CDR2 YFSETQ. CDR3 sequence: CASSLRQGETQYF. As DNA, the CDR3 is TGCGCCAGCAGCTTGCGGCAGGGAGAGACCCAGTACTTC.

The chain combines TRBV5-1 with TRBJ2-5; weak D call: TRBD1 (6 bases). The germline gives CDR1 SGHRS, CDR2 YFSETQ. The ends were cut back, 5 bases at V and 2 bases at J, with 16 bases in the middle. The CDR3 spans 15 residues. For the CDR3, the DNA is TGCGCCAGCAGGACGACCGGGACAACTCAAGAGACCCAGTACTTC. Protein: CASRTTGTTQETQYF.

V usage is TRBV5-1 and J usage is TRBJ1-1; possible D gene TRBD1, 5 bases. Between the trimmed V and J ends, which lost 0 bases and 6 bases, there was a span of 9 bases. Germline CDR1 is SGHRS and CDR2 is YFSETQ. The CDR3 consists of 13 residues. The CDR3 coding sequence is TGCGCCAGCAGCTTGGGGCGGGGCGCTGAAGCTTTCTTT. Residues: CASSLGRGAEAFF.

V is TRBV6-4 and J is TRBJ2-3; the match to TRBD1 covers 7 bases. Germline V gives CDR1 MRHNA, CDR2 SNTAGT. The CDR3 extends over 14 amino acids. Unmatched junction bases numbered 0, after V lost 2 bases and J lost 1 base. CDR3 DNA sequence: TGTGCCAGCAGTGACGGACAGGGCACAGATACGCAGTATTTT. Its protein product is CASSDGQGTDTQYF.

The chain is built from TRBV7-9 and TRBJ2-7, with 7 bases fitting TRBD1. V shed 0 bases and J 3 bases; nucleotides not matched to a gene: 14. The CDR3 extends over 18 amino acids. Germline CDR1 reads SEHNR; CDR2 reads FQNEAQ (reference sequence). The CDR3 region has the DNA TGTGCCAGCAGCTTAGCGGGGTCCGGACAGGTTGGTCGCTACGAGCAGTACTTC. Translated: CASSLAGSGQVGRYEQYF.

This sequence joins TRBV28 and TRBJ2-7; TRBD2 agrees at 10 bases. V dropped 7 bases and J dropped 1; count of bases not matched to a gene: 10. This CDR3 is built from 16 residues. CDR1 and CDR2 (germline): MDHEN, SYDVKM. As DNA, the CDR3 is TGTGCCAGCACCCTGTCTCTAGCGGGAGTGTCCTACGAGCAGTACTTC. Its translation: CASTLSLAGVSYEQYF.

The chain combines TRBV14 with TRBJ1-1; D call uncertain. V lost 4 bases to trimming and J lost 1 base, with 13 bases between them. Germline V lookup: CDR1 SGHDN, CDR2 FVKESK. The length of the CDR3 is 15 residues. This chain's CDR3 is CASSLLAGKNTEAFF. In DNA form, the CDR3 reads TGTGCCAGCAGCCTTTTGGCAGGAAAGAACACTGAAGCTTTCTTT.

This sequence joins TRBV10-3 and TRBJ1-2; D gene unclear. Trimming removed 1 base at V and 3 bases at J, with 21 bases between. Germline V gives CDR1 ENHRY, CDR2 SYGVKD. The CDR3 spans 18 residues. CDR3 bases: TGTGCCATCAGTGAGTTACATCTTAGTCGGAGACCCTACTATGGCTACACCTTC. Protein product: CAISELHLSRRPYYGYTF.

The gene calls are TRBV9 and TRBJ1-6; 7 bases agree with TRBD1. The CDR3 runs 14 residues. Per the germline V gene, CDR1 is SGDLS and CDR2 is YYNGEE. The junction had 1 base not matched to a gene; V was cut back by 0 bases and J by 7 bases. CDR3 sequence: CASSVGGQNSPLHF. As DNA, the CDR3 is TGTGCCAGCAGCGTAGGGGGACAGAATTCACCCCTCCACTTT. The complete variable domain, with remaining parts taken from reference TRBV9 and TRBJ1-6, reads DSGVTQTPKHLITATGQRVTLRCSPRSGDLSVYWYQQSLDQGLQFLIQYYNGEERAKGNILERFSAQQFPDLHSELNLSSLELGDSALYFCASSVGGQNSPLHFGNGTRLTVT.

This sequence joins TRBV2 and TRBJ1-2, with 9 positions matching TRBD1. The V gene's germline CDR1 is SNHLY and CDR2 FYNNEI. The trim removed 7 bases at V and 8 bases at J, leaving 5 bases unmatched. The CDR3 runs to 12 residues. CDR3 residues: CASTRQGGGYTF. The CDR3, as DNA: TGTGCCAGCACCAGACAGGGGGGAGGCTACACCTTC.

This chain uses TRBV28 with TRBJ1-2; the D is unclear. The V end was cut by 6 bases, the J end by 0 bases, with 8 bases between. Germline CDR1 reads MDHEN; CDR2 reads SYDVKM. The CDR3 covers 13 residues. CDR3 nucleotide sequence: TGTGCCAGCAGGATAACAGCTAACTATGGCTACACCTTC. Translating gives CASRITANYGYTF.

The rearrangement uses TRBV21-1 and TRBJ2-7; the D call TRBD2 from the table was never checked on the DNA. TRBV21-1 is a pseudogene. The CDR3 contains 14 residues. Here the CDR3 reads CASGGTSGRAEQYF. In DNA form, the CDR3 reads TGTGCCAGCGGTGGGACTAGCGGACGGGCCGAGCAGTACTTC.

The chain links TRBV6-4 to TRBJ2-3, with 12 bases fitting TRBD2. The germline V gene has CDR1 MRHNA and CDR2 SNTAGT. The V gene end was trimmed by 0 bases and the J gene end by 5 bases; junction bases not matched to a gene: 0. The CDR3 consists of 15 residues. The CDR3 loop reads CASSDSTSGGDTQYF. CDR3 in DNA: TGTGCCAGCAGTGACTCGACTAGCGGGGGAGATACGCAGTATTTT.

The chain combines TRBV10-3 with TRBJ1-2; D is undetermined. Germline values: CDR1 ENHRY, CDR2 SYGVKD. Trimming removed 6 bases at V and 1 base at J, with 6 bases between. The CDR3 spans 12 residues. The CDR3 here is CAIRGSNYGYTF. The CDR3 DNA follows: TGTGCCATCAGGGGGAGTAACTATGGCTACACCTTC.

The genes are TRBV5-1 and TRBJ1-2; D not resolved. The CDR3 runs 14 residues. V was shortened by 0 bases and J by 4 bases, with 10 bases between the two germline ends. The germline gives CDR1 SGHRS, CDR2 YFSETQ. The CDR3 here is CASSLGQNLYGYTF. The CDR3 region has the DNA TGCGCCAGCAGCTTGGGGCAAAATCTCTATGGCTACACCTTC.

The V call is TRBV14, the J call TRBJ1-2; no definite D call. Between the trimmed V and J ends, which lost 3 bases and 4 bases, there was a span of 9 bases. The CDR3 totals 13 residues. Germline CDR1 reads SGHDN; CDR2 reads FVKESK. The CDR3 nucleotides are TGTGCCAGCAGCCAGGGAGTAGGCTATGGCTACACCTTC. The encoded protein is CASSQGVGYGYTF. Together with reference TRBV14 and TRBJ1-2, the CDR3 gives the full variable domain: EAGVTQFPSHSVIEKGQTVTLRCDPISGHDNLYWYRRVMGKEIKFLLHFVKESKQDESGMPNNRFLAERTGGTYSTLKVQPAELEDSGVYFCASSQGVGYGYTFGSGTRLTVV.

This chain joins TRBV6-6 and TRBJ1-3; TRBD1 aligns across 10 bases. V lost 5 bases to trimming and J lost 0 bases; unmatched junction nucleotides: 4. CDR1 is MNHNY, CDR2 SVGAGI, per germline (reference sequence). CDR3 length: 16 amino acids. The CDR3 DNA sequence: TGTGCCAGCAGTCCGACAGGGGGCAACTCTGGAAACACCATATATTTT. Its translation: CASSPTGGNSGNTIYF.

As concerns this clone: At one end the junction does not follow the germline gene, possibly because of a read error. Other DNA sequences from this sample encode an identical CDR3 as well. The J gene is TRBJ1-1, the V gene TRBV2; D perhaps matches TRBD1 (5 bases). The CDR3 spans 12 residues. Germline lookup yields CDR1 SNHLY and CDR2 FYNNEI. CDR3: CASRGSGTEAFF. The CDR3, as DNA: TGTGCCAGCAGGGGCTCGGGGACTGAAGCCTTCTTT.

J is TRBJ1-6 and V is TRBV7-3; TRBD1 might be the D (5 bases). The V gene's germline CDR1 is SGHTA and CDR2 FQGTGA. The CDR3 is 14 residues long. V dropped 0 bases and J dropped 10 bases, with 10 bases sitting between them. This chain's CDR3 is CASSLTGDGSPLHF. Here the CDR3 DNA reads TGTGCCAGCAGCTTAACAGGGGATGGGTCACCCCTCCACTTT. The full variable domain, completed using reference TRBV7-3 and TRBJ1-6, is GAGVSQTPSNKVTEKGKYVELRCDPISGHTALYWYRQSLGQGPEFLIYFQGTGAADDSGLPNDRFFAVRPEGSVSTLKIQRTERGDSAVYLCASSLTGDGSPLHFGNGTRLTVT.

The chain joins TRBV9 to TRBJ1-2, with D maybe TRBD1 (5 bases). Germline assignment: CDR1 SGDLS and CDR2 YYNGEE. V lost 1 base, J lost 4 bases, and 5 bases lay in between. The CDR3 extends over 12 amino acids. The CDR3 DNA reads TGTGCCAGCAGCGTAAGGGGCTATGGCTACACCTTC. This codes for CASSVRGYGYTF.

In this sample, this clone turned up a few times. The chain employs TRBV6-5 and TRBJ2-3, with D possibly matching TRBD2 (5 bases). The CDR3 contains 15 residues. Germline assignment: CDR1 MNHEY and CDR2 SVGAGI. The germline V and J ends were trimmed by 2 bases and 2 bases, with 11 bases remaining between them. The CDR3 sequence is CASSYGSSLTDTQYF. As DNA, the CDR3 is TGTGCCAGCAGTTACGGGTCTAGCCTCACAGATACGCAGTATTTT.